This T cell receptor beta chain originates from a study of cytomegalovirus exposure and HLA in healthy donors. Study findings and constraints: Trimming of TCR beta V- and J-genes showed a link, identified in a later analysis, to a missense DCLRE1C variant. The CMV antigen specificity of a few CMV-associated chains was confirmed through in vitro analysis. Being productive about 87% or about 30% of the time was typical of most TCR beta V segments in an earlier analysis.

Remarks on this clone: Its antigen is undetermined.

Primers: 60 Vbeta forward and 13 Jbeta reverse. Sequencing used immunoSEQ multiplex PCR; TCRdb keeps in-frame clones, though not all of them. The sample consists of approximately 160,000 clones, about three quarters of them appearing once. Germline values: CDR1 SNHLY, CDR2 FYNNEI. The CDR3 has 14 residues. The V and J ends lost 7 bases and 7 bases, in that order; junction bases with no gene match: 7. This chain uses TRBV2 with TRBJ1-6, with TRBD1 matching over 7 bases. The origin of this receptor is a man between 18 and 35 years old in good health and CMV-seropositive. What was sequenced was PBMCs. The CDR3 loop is CASTGTVRNSPLHF. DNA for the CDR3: TGTGCCAGCACCGGGACAGTTAGAAATTCACCCCTCCACTTT.